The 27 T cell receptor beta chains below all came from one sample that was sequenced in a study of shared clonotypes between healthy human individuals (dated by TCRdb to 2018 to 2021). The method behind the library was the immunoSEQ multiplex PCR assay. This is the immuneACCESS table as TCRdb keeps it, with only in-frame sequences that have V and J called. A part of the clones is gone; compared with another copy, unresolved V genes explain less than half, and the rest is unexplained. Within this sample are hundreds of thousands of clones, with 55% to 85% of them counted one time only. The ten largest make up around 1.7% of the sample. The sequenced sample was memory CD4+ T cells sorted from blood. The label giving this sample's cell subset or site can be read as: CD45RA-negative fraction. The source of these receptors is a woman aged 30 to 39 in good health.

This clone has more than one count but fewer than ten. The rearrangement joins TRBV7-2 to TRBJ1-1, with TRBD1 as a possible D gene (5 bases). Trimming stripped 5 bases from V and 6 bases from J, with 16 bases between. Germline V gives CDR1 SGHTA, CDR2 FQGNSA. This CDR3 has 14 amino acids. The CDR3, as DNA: TGTGCCAGCAGCCCCTTGCGGGGCTCGGCTGAAGCTTTCTTT. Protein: CASSPLRGSAEAFF.

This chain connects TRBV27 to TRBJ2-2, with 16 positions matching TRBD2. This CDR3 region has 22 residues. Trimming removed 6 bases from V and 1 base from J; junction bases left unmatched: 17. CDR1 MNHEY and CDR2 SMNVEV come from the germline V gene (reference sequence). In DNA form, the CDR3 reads TGTGCCAGCAGACCCGCGGGGTGGGGACTAGCGGGAGGGGTAGGGAACACCGGGGAGCTGTTTTTT. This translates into CASRPAGWGLAGGVGNTGELFF.

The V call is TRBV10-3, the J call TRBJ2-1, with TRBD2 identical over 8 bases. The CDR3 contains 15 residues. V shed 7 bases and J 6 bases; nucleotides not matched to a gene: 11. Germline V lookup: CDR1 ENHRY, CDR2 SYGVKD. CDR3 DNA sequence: TGTGCCATCATGGCCAGCGGGAGAGGCGGCAATGAGCAGTTCTTC. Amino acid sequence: CAIMASGRGGNEQFF.

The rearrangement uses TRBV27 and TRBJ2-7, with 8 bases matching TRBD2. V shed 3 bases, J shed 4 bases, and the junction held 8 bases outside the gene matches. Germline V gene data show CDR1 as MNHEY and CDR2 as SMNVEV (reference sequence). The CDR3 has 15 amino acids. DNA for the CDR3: TGTGCCAGCAGTTTGTTAGCGGGGATGTCATACGAGCAGTACTTC. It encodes CASSLLAGMSYEQYF.

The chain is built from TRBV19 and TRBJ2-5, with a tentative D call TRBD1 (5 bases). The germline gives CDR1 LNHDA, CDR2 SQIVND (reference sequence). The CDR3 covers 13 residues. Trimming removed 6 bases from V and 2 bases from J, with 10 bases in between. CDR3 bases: TGTGCCAGTAGCGGACAAGGACAAGAGACCCAGTACTTC. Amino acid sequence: CASSGQGQETQYF.

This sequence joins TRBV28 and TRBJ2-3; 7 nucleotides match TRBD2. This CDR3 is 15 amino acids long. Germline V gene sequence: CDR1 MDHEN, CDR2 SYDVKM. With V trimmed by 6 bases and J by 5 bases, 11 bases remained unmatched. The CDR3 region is CASSLGGRELDTQYF. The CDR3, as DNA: TGTGCCAGCAGCCTGGGTGGGCGGGAGTTAGATACGCAGTATTTT.

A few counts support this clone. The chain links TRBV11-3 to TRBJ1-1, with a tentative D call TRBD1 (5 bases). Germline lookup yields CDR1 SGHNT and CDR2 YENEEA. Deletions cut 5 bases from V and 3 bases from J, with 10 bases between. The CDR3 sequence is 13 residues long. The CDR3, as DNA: TGTGCCAGCAGCCGACAGTCTTACACTGAAGCTTTCTTT. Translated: CASSRQSYTEAFF.

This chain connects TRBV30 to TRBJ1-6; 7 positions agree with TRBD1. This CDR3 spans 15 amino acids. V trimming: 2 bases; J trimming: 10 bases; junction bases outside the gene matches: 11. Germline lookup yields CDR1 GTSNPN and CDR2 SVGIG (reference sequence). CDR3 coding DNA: TGTGCCTGGAGTTACAGGGGCCGGGCCCGGTCACCCCTCCACTTT. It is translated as CAWSYRGRARSPLHF. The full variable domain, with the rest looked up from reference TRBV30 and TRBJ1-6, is SQTIHQWPATLVQPVGSPLSLECTVEGTSNPNLYWYRQAAGRGLQLLFYSVGIGQISSEVPQNLSASRPQDRQFILSSKKLLLSDSGFYLCAWSYRGRARSPLHFGNGTRLTVT.

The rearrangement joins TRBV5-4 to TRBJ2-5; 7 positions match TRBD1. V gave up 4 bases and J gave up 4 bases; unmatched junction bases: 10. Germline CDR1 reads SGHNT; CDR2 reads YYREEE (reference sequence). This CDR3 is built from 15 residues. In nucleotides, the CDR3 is TGTGCCAGCAGCGATAAAACAGGGGTAGGAGAGACCCAGTACTTC. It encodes CASSDKTGVGETQYF.

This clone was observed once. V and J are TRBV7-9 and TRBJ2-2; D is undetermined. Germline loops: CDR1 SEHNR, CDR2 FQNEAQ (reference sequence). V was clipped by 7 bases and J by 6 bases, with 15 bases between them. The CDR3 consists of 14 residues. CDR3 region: CASNPYPNPGELFF. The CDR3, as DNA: TGTGCCAGCAACCCATATCCCAACCCCGGGGAGCTGTTTTTT. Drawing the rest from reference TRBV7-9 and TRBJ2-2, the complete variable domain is DTGVSQNPRHKITKRGQNVTFRCDPISEHNRLYWYRQTLGQGPEFLTYFQNEAQLEKSRLLSDRFSAERPKGSFSTLEIQRTEQGDSAMYLCASNPYPNPGELFFGEGSRLTVL.

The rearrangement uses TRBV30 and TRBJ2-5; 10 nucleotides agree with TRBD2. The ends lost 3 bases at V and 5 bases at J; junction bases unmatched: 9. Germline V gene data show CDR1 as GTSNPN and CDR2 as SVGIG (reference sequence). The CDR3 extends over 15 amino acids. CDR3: CAWSGSSGSSETQYF. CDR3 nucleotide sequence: TGTGCCTGGAGCGGATCTAGCGGGAGTAGTGAGACCCAGTACTTC.

CDR3 sequence reads: CASSLEGGGTSYNEQFF. The CDR3, as DNA: TGTGCCAGCAGCTTGGAAGGGGGGGGGACCTCCTACAATGAGCAGTTCTTC. V and J are TRBV5-4 and TRBJ2-1; D may be TRBD2 (7 bases). Trimming removed 0 bases from V and 0 bases from J, with 13 bases in between. The CDR3 spans 17 residues. The V gene's germline CDR1 is SGHNT and CDR2 YYREEE (reference sequence).

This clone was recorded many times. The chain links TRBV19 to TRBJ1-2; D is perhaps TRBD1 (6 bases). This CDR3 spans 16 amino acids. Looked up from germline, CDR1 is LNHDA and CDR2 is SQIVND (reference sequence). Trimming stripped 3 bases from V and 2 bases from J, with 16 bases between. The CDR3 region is CASSMLRGTPNYGYTF. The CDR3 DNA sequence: TGTGCCAGTAGTATGCTGAGGGGGACACCCAACTATGGCTACACCTTC.

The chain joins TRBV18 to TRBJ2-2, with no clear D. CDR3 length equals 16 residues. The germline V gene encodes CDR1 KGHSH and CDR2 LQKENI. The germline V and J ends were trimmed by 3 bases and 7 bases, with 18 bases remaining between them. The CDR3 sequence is CASSPITTSYHGELFF. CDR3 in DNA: TGTGCCAGCTCACCGATTACTACCAGTTATCACGGGGAGCTGTTTTTT.

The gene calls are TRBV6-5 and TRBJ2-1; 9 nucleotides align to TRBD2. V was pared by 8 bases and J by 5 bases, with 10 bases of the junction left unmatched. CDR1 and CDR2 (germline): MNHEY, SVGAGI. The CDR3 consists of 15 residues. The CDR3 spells CASGGGRAVHNEQFF. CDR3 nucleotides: TGTGCCAGCGGGGGCGGGAGGGCCGTCCACAATGAGCAGTTCTTC.

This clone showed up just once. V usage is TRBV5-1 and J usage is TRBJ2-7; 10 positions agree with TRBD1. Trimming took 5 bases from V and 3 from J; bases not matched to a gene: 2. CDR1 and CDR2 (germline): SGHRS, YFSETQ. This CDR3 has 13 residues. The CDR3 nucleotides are TGCGCCAGCAGAGGGACAGGGGTCTACGAGCAGTACTTC. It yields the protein CASRGTGVYEQYF.

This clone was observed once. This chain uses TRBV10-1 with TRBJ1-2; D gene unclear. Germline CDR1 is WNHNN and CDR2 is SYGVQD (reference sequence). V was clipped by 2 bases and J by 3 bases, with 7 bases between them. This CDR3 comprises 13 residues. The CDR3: CASSEGSDYGYTF. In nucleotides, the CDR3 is TGCGCCAGCAGTGAGGGTTCCGACTATGGCTACACCTTC.

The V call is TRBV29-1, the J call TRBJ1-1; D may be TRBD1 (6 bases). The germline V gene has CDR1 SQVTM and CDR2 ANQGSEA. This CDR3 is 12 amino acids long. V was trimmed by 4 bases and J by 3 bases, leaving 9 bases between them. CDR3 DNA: TGCAGCGTTGTGGGGGGGCACACTGAAGCTTTCTTT. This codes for CSVVGGHTEAFF.

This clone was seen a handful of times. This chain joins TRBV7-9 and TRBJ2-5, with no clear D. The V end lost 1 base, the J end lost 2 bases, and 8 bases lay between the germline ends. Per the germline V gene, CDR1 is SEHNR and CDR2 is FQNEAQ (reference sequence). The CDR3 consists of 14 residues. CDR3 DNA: TGTGCCAGCAGCTTAGGGGTAGGGCAAGAGACCCAGTACTTC. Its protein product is CASSLGVGQETQYF.

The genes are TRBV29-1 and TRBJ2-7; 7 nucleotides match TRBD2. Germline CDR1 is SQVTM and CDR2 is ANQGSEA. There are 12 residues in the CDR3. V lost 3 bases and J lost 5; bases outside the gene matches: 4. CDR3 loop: CSVDAGAHEQYF. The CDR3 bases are TGCAGCGTTGACGCGGGAGCCCACGAGCAGTACTTC.

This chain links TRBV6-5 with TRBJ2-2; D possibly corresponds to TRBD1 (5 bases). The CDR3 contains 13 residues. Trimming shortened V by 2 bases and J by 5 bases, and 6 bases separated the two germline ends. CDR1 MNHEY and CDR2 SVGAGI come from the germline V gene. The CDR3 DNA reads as TGTGCCAGCAGTTACGGGGCAACCGGGGAGCTGTTTTTT. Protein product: CASSYGATGELFF.

The CDR3 region is CASSSGGLDYGYTF. In nucleotides, the CDR3 is TGTGCCAGCAGTTCAGGAGGGTTGGACTATGGCTACACCTTC. The chain links TRBV6-5 to TRBJ1-2; D is ambiguous. The CDR3 is 14 residues long. The V and J ends lost 4 bases and 3 bases respectively, with 12 bases between them. Germline V lookup: CDR1 MNHEY, CDR2 SVGAGI.

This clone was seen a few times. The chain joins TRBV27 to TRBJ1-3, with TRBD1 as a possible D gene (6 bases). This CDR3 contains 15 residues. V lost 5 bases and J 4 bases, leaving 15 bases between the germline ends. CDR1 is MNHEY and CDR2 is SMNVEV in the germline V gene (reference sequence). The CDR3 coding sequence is TGTGCCAGCAGTGCCTTGGACAGTAAGGGAAACACCATATATTTT. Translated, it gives CASSALDSKGNTIYF.

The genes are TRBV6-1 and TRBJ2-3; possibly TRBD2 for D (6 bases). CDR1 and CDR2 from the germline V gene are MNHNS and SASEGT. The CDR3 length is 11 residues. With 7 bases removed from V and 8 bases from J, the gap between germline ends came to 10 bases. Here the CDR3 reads CASTGGGTQYF. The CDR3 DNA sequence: TGTGCCAGCACCGGGGGTGGTACGCAGTATTTT.

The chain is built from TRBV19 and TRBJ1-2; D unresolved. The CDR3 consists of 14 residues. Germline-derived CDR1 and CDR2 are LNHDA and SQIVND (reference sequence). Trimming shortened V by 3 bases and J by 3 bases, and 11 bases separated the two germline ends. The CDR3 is CASSIGGSDYGYTF. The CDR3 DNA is TGTGCCAGTAGTATCGGCGGCTCGGACTATGGCTACACCTTC.

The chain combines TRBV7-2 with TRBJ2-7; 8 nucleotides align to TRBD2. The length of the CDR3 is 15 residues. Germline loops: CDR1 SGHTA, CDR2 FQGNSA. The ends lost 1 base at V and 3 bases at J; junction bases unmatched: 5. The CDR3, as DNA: TGTGCCAGCAGCTTAGGGGGACTAGGATTCTACGAGCAGTACTTC. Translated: CASSLGGLGFYEQYF.

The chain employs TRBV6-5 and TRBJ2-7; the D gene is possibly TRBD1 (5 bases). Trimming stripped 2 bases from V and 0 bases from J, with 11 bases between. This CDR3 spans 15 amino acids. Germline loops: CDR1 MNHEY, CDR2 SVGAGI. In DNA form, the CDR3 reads TGTGCCAGCAGTTACGCCGACAGTAGCTCCTACGAGCAGTACTTC. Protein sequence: CASSYADSSSYEQYF.